This TCR beta chain originates from a study of response to subunit inactivated influenza vaccine. This clonotype was seen many times. Each CDR3 protein gets one entry after TCRdb re-called the RT-PCR reads with MiXCR. The repertoire holds hundreds of thousands of distinct CDR3 sequences, with around 8% as singletons. This CDR3 comprises 15 residues. The V end lost 4 bases, the J end lost 2 bases, and 14 bases lay between the germline ends. The germline CDR1 and CDR2 sequences are KGHSY and FQNENV. The sequences come from PBMCs from blood, collected less than 30 months after vaccination. This rearrangement joins TRBV16 to TRBJ1-2; TRBD1 might be the D (5 bases). The sequence was obtained from a man aged 50 to 69 who received an inactivated influenza vaccine. Written as DNA, the CDR3 is TGTGCCAGCAGCCCCCACGGGACGGTCAACTATGGCTACACCTTC. Amino acids: CASSPHGTVNYGYTF.